This is a list of T cell receptor beta chains from one sample in a study of cytomegalovirus exposure and HLA in healthy donors. Method: immunoSEQ multiplex PCR; TCRdb's copy keeps in-frame clones and lacks some. The sample has roughly 100,000 clones; around 75% are singletons. The sample comprised PBMCs. The receptors were sampled from a man aged 30 to 39 in good health and CMV-seropositive. CDR3s include the opening cysteine and the closing phenylalanine or tryptophan. D genes are given only for firm matches. Expanded clones get a size class; other rows say once, few or many, or leave the size out.

abundance	d_gene	j_gene	v_gene	CDR3aa	CDR3nt
-	TRBD1	TRBJ1-4	TRBV2	CASRTGTGSEKLFF	TGTGCCAGCAGGACCGGGACAGGGAGTGAAAAACTGTTTTTT
-	TRBD2	TRBJ2-3	TRBV7-8	CASSLAGAKDTQYF	TGTGCCAGCAGCCTAGCGGGGGCCAAAGATACGCAGTATTTT
-	TRBD2	TRBJ2-1	TRBV28	CASSPLPGGSSSYNEQFF	TGTGCCAGCAGTCCCCTCCCCGGGGGGTCCAGCTCCTACAATGAGCAGTTCTTC
-	TRBD1	TRBJ1-3	TRBV28	CASSRDRASGNTIYF	TGTGCCAGCAGCCGGGACAGGGCCTCTGGAAACACCATATATTTT
-	TRBD1	TRBJ1-3	TRBV18	CASSPGTGVSSGNTIYF	TGTGCCAGCTCTCCCGGGACAGGTGTAAGCTCTGGAAACACCATATATTTT
-	-	TRBJ2-1	TRBV12-5	CASGLVLGPAFF	TGTGCTAGTGGTTTGGTCCTAGGTCCTGCGTTCTTC
-	-	TRBJ1-2	TRBV7-9	CASSLTGSLGYTF	TGTGCCAGCAGCTTAACCGGGTCACTAGGCTACACCTTC
once	TRBD2	TRBJ2-7	TRBV5-4	CASSLAPQRGTYEQYF	TGTGCCAGCAGCTTGGCCCCCCAGCGGGGGACCTACGAGCAGTACTTC
-	-	TRBJ2-2	TRBV10-3	CAISESKAGLTGELFF	TGTGCCATCAGTGAGTCGAAGGCGGGACTCACCGGGGAGCTGTTTTTT
few	-	TRBJ2-7	TRBV28	CASSLLGEEVYEQYF	TGTGCCAGCAGTTTATTGGGGGAGGAGGTCTACGAGCAGTACTTC
-	-	TRBJ1-1	TRBV28	CASSLWPLSSGQAFF	TGTGCCAGCAGTCTTTGGCCGCTCTCCTCAGGTCAGGCTTTCTTT
-	-	TRBJ1-1	TRBV7-7	CASSLASRRGLNTEAFF	TGTGCTAGCAGCTTAGCATCTAGGCGGGGTTTGAACACTGAAGCTTTCTTT
-	TRBD2	TRBJ2-3	TRBV30	CACHRGDYLTDTQYF	TGTGCCTGCCATAGAGGGGACTACCTCACAGATACGCAGTATTTT
-	TRBD1	TRBJ1-6	TRBV15	CATSRGQGIDSPLHF	TGTGCCACCAGCAGGGGACAGGGGATCGATTCACCCCTCCACTTT